Sequencing of this T cell receptor beta chain was carried out in a study of T cell repertoires in cytomegalovirus infection. Study-level background: Based on public TCR beta signatures, there were indications of CMV infection and of a matching HLA type. Study-wide points: Ex vivo, HLA-C-restricted CMV-specific TCR beta clonotypes prevailed over the rest of the response. The cumulative frequency of public TCR beta families identified carriers of CMV plus the relevant HLA.

TCRdb re-analysed the reads in MiXCR, keeping a single row per CDR3 protein. The sample has fewer than 650,000 distinct CDR3 sequences; about 39% are singletons. Comments on this clonotype: Its antigen remains unidentified.

V was cut by 0 bases and J by 8 bases, with 17 bases left in between. Germline V gene data show CDR1 as SGHVT and CDR2 as SQSDAQ. This CDR3 is built from 16 residues. The TCR comes from a human donor in good health (CMV status not recorded). Some clones in this sample may be carry-over from other donors' samples. Sequences were derived from cultured PBMCs, sampled from culture after CMV antigen stimulation. This rearrangement joins TRBV7-4 to TRBJ2-4, with D unresolved. In DNA form, the CDR3 reads TGTGCCAGCAGCTTAGCGACGTCCAAAACCGGGTACATTCAGTACTTC. Amino acid sequence: CASSLATSKTGYIQYF.